This passage covers 14 T cell receptor beta chains from one sample sequenced in a study of blood T cells in healthy people across ages. A J-beta primer mix and a sample-barcoded 5' primer were used in a second PCR of about 7 to 12 cycles. TCRdb used MiXCR to reprocess the 5' RACE reads, holding one entry per CDR3 protein. The repertoire holds about 930,000 distinct CDR3 sequences, 29% seen once, with about a tenth in the top ten. This sample also appeared in a second study, on T cells of mothers and their children.

Sequencing was carried out using blood. These receptors were collected from a woman aged 40 to 49 in good health.

The chain has TRBV4-1 and TRBJ2-7; D might be TRBD1 (5 bases). The V gene lost 4 bases and the J gene lost 3 bases, with 19 bases spanning the gap. Per the germline V gene, CDR1 is MGHRA and CDR2 is YSYEKL. The CDR3 sequence is 16 residues long. In DNA form, the CDR3 reads TGCGCCAGCAGCCCCACCGCATCTAGGGGAAACTACGAGCAGTACTTC. The encoded protein is CASSPTASRGNYEQYF.

This clonotype was seen a few times. V and J are TRBV10-3 and TRBJ1-4; D is undetermined. V lost 2 bases and J lost 7, with 14 bases in between. Per the germline V gene, CDR1 is ENHRY and CDR2 is SYGVKD. The CDR3 runs to 15 residues. The CDR3: CAISEGSQVVEKLFF. The CDR3 DNA reads TGTGCCATCAGTGAGGGGTCTCAAGTCGTTGAAAAACTGTTTTTT.

This clonotype was seen a few times. V is TRBV20-1 and J is TRBJ2-1; D might be TRBD1 or TRBD2, each matching 6 bases. Between the trimmed V and J ends, which lost 1 base and 0 bases, there was a span of 28 bases. The CDR3 covers 21 residues. Germline V CDR1 and CDR2: DFQATT, SNEGSKA (reference sequence). CDR3 amino acids: CSARGPKFGGGPLTSYNEQFF. CDR3 DNA sequence: TGCAGTGCTAGAGGCCCTAAGTTTGGTGGGGGGCCCTTAACCTCCTACAATGAGCAGTTCTTC.

This clonotype was seen more than once but under ten times. The chain recombines TRBV20-1 with TRBJ2-1, with D perhaps matching TRBD1 (6 bases). V lost 3 bases and J lost 3, with 15 bases in between. The germline CDR1 and CDR2 sequences are DFQATT and SNEGSKA (reference sequence). There are 15 residues in the CDR3. CDR3 loop: CSARVSDSFYNEQFF. CDR3 DNA sequence: TGCAGTGCTAGGGTCTCGGACAGCTTCTACAATGAGCAGTTCTTC.

The CDR3 is CASRDNKQRSSTEAFF. DNA for the CDR3: TGTGCCAGCAGGGACAATAAACAGCGGTCGTCCACTGAAGCTTTCTTT. The chain couples TRBV6-2 or TRBV6-3 to TRBJ1-1; D is perhaps TRBD1 (5 bases). The V and J ends lost 6 bases and 4 bases respectively, with 21 bases between them. Looked up from germline, CDR1 is MNHEY and CDR2 is SVGEGT. This CDR3 has 16 amino acids.

This chain links TRBV4-3 with TRBJ1-1, with 7 bases fitting TRBD1. Germline V gene sequence: CDR1 LGHNA, CDR2 YSLEER. J was trimmed by 3 bases and V by 0 bases; bases with no gene match: 13. This CDR3 contains 18 residues. The CDR3 DNA is TGCGCCAGCAGCCAAGATAGAATACAGGGGCCTGGGGACACTGAAGCTTTCTTT. It codes for CASSQDRIQGPGDTEAFF.

The V call is TRBV4-3, the J call TRBJ2-2; a possible D gene is TRBD1 (5 bases). The CDR3 loop spans 16 amino acids. The V and J ends lost 0 bases and 8 bases respectively, with 16 bases between them. In germline, CDR1 is LGHNA, CDR2 YSLEER. The chain's CDR3 is CASSQEGAGNMGELFF. DNA of the CDR3: TGCGCCAGCAGCCAAGAAGGGGCAGGGAATATGGGGGAGCTGTTTTTT.

V usage is TRBV2 and J usage is TRBJ1-5; no clear D gene. Per the germline V gene, CDR1 is SNHLY and CDR2 is FYNNEI. The length of the CDR3 is 11 residues. V gave up 5 bases and J gave up 6 bases, with 5 bases separating them. CDR3 sequence (DNA): TGTGCCAGCAGTAAAGGTCAGCCCCAGCATTTT. The encoded protein is CASSKGQPQHF. Full variable domain (outside the CDR3, taken from reference TRBV2 and TRBJ1-5): EPEVTQTPSHQVTQMGQEVILRCVPISNHLYFYWYRQILGQKVEFLVSFYNNEISEKSEIFDDQFSVERPDGSNFTLKIRSTKLEDSAMYFCASSKGQPQHFGDGTRLSIL.

This clonotype has at least ten counts. V gene TRBV14 combines with J gene TRBJ2-5; D is possibly TRBD1 or TRBD2 (5 bases each). The CDR3 has 12 residues. The V end lost 6 bases, the J end lost 9 bases, and 14 bases lay between the germline ends. Germline CDR1 and CDR2: SGHDN and FVKESK. The CDR3 DNA sequence: TGTGCCAGCAGTCAGGGCGGGTTTGCCCAGTACTTC. This codes for CASSQGGFAQYF.

The sample holds a few counts of this clonotype. The J gene is TRBJ2-5, the V gene TRBV7-3; a possible D gene is TRBD2 (6 bases). Trimming took 5 bases from V and 2 from J, leaving 15 bases between them. In germline, CDR1 is SGHTA, CDR2 FQGTGA. This CDR3 comprises 15 residues. The CDR3 DNA reads as TGTGCCAGCAGCCCCACCGGGACTCTTCAAGAGACCCAGTACTTC. Translated, it gives CASSPTGTLQETQYF.

The genes are TRBV5-6 and TRBJ1-2, with 9 nucleotides matching TRBD1. CDR1 and CDR2 (germline): SGHDT, YYEEEE. With 4 bases clipped from V and 4 bases from J, the junction kept 11 bases outside the gene matches. The CDR3 covers 16 residues. The CDR3 DNA sequence: TGTGCCAGCAGCCTGGACCCGGGACAGGGCACCTATGGCTACACCTTC. Amino acid sequence: CASSLDPGQGTYGYTF.

The chain links TRBV9 to TRBJ2-5; D remains unclear. CDR3 length equals 15 residues. CDR1 is SGDLS, CDR2 YYNGEE, per germline. V lost 0 bases, J lost 4 bases, and 13 bases lay in between. The CDR3 spells CASSVAVGPVETQYF. CDR3 sequence (DNA): TGTGCCAGCAGCGTAGCTGTGGGCCCGGTAGAGACCCAGTACTTC.

This clonotype was detected only a few times. The gene calls are TRBV6-6 and TRBJ1-2, with D tentatively TRBD1 (5 bases). The CDR3 is made up of 12 amino acids. CDR1 is MNHNY, CDR2 SVGAGI, per germline (reference sequence). V lost 5 bases to trimming and J lost 12 bases, with 16 bases between them. This chain's CDR3 is CASSNQGTEDTF. As DNA, the CDR3 is TGTGCCAGCAGTAATCAGGGTACGGAGGACACCTTC.

This clonotype was detected a few times. The chain is built from TRBV28 and TRBJ1-2; D ambiguous. Trimming cost V 3 bases and J 6 bases, with 8 bases left between them. The CDR3 is made up of 12 amino acids. Germline V CDR1 and CDR2: MDHEN, SYDVKM. In DNA form, the CDR3 reads TGTGCCAGCAGTTTTTGGGAGGATGGCTACACCTTC. Its translation: CASSFWEDGYTF.